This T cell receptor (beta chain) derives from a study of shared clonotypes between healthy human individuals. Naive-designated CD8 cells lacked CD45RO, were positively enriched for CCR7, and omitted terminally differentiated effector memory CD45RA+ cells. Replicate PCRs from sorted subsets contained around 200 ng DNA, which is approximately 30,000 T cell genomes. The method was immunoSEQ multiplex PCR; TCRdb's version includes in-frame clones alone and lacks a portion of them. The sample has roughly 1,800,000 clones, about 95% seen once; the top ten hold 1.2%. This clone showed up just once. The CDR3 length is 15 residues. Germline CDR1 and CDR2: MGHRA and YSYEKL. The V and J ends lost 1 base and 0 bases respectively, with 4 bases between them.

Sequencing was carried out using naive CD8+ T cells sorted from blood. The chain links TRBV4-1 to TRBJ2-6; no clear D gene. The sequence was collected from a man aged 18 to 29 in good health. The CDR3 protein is CASSQGLSGANVLTF. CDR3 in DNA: TGCGCCAGCAGCCAAGGACTCTCTGGGGCCAACGTCCTGACTTTC.